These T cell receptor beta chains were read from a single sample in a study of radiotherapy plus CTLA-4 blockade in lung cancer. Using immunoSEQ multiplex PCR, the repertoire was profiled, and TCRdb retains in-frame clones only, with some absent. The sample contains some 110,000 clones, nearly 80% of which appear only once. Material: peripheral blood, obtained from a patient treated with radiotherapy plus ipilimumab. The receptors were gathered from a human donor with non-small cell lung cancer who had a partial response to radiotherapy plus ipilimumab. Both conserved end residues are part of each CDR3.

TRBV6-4	CASSDWIGGGPGNEQFF
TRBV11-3	CASSLSRLAGGPGETQYF
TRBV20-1	CSALEDEQFF
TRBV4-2	CASSQEGNSGFTDTQYF
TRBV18	CASSQINTEAFF
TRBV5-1	CASSLRLAGADEQFF
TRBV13	CASRLNYGYTF
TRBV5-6	CASSFWTLDQPQHF
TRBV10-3	CATAGQLFQGTEAFF
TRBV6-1	CASSDGRPYGYTF
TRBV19	CASSTPRGVYNEQFF
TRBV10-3	CAISESFRLAGVADTQYF